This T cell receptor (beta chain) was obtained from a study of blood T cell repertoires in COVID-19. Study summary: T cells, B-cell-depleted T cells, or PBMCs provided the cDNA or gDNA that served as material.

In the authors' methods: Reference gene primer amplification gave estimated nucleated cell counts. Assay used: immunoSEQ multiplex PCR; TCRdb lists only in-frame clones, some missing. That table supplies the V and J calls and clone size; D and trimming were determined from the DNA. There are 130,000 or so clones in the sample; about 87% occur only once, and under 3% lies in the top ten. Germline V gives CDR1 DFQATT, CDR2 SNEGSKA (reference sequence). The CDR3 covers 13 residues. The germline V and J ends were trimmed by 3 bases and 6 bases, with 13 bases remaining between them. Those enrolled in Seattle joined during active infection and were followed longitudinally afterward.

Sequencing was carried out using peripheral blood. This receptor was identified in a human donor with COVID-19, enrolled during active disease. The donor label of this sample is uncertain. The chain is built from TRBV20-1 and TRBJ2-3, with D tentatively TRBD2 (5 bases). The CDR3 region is CSASIVRGDTQYF. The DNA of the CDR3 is TGCAGTGCTAGTATCGTTCGCGGGGATACGCAGTATTTT.